The 7 T cell receptor beta chains below all came from one sample that was sequenced in a study of Tregs in tolerant kidney transplant recipients. TCRdb's copy holds only in-frame clones and misses some; the assay was immunoSEQ multiplex PCR. The data hold 81,000 or so clones, with roughly nine tenths observed a single time. Related graft donors supplied nonmyeloablative bone marrow transplants, and mixed chimerism was transient. Here the sequenced sample was CD4+ T cells from blood (PBMCs), taken 24 months after the transplant. Source of these receptors: a human patient who received a combined kidney and bone marrow transplant. Certain T cells may be donor cells from the graft.

The gene calls are TRBV27 and TRBJ1-4, with D tentatively TRBD1 (5 bases). Trimming took off 1 base at V and 6 bases at J, with 9 bases between the two ends. Germline CDR1 is MNHEY and CDR2 is SMNVEV (reference sequence). This CDR3 is 14 amino acids long. CDR3 residues: CASSLYGRDEKLFF. The DNA for the CDR3 is TGTGCCAGCAGTTTATACGGCAGGGATGAAAAACTGTTTTTT. The full variable domain, in which reference TRBV27 and TRBJ1-4 provide the parts outside the CDR3, is EAQVTQNPRYLITVTGKKLTVTCSQNMNHEYMSWYRQDPGLGLRQIYYSMNVEVTDKGDVPEGYKVSRKEKRNFPLILESPSPNQTSLYFCASSLYGRDEKLFFGSGTQLSVL.

The chain employs TRBV19 and TRBJ1-2, with TRBD1 identical over 8 bases. V was clipped by 7 bases and J by 3 bases; unmatched bases: 7. This CDR3 contains 14 residues. CDR1 is LNHDA, CDR2 SQIVND, per germline (reference sequence). The CDR3 DNA sequence: TGTGCCAGTAACGGACAGGGAACCCACTATGGCTACACCTTC. It encodes CASNGQGTHYGYTF.

The rearrangement links TRBV11-2 to TRBJ2-2, with D possibly matching TRBD2 (5 bases). V was pared by 4 bases and J by 0 bases, with 15 bases between. The V gene's germline CDR1 is SGHAT and CDR2 FQNNGV. The CDR3 runs 17 residues. CDR3 DNA: TGTGCCAGCAGCTCCAGCTGGGGAGCTCCGAACACCGGGGAGCTGTTTTTT. This translates into CASSSSWGAPNTGELFF.

J is TRBJ1-2 and V is TRBV14; possibly TRBD1 for D (5 bases). The CDR3 runs to 15 residues. Trimming removed 0 bases at V and 5 bases at J, with 13 bases between. The germline V gene encodes CDR1 SGHDN and CDR2 FVKESK. Here the CDR3 DNA reads TGTGCCAGCAGCCAAGAGGTGGGGCCCCTATATGGCTACACCTTC. Protein sequence: CASSQEVGPLYGYTF. Combining the CDR3 with reference TRBV14 and TRBJ1-2 gives the whole variable domain EAGVTQFPSHSVIEKGQTVTLRCDPISGHDNLYWYRRVMGKEIKFLLHFVKESKQDESGMPNNRFLAERTGGTYSTLKVQPAELEDSGVYFCASSQEVGPLYGYTFGSGTRLTVV.

The V gene is TRBV12-1, the J gene TRBJ1-1; the table assigns TRBD1, which was not confirmed against the DNA. TRBV12-1 is labeled a pseudogene. The CDR3 runs 12 residues. The CDR3: CASSFLAPEAFF. CDR3 DNA sequence: TGTGCCAGCAGCTTTCTGGCACCCGAAGCTTTCTTT.

This chain uses TRBV5-1 with TRBJ1-2, with TRBD1 matching 7 bases. Germline loops: CDR1 SGHRS, CDR2 YFSETQ. The CDR3 sequence is 15 residues long. With 0 bases clipped from V and 3 bases from J, the junction kept 5 bases outside the gene matches. CDR3 sequence (DNA): TGCGCCAGCAGCTTGGCCGGGCAGGGGGACTATGGCTACACCTTC. Translating gives CASSLAGQGDYGYTF.

The chain joins TRBV5-4 to TRBJ2-1, with unresolved D. This CDR3 contains 15 residues. The germline V gene has CDR1 SGHNT and CDR2 YYREEE (reference sequence). V lost 2 bases, J lost 5 bases, and 14 bases lay in between. The CDR3 is CASSLKLPKNNEQFF. The CDR3 DNA is TGTGCCAGCAGCTTAAAACTCCCTAAGAACAATGAGCAGTTCTTC.